This TCR beta chain was sequenced in a study of T-cell memory formation after mild COVID-19. The wider study: Largely donor-specific TCR clusters were found. Study-wide results and limits: From day 15 to 85, contracting clones were balanced between CD4 and CD8, whereas later expanders leaned toward CD4+. Largely, contracting CD4+ clones fell within CM and EM, and contracting CD8+ clones within EMRA. The study detected some responding clones in pre-infection memory, suggesting cross-reactive memory joined.

About this clonotype: No antigen is known for it.

From the 5' RACE reads, TCRdb called clonotypes with MiXCR, one entry per CDR3 protein. Counted here are 150,000 or so distinct CDR3 sequences, around a third occurring once; the ten biggest clones make up more than 10%. This receptor was obtained from an adult woman who had mild COVID-19 (a few samples of this study predate the infection). Cell type and time point are not known. Sequencing was done on a sample of PBMCs or a T cell subset sorted from them (not recorded which).

In nucleotides, the CDR3 is TGTGCCAGCAGCTTAGAGGCACTAGCGGGGGGAAGCACCGGGGAGCTGTTTTTT. Its translation: CASSLEALAGGSTGELFF. The chain joins TRBV7-8 to TRBJ2-2; TRBD2 aligns across 12 bases. CDR1 and CDR2 from the germline V gene are SGHVS and FQNEAQ. This CDR3 region has 18 residues. Losses at the gene ends were 1 base for V and 4 bases for J; bases not matched to a gene: 7.